This entry lists 9 T cell receptor beta chains sequenced from one sample in a study of cytomegalovirus exposure and HLA in healthy donors. The PCR used 60 Vbeta and 13 Jbeta primers. Assay used: immunoSEQ multiplex PCR; TCRdb lists only in-frame clones, some missing. The profile shows 85,000 to 100,000 clones, roughly 86% of them singletons. The sample was PBMCs. These receptors all come from a man aged 25 to 40 in good health and CMV-seropositive.

This rearrangement joins TRBV6-1 to TRBJ2-2; D not resolved. CDR3 length: 13 residues. Germline CDR1 reads MNHNS; CDR2 reads SASEGT. The V end lost 4 bases, the J end lost 3 bases, and 6 bases lay between the germline ends. CDR3 nucleotides: TGTGCCAGCAGTGGGCTGCACACCGGGGAGCTGTTTTTT. This translates into CASSGLHTGELFF.

This chain joins TRBV14 and TRBJ1-1; D not certain. The CDR3 length is 15 residues. Germline assignment: CDR1 SGHDN and CDR2 FVKESK. V was shortened by 0 bases and J by 0 bases, with 8 bases between the two germline ends. The CDR3 DNA reads TGTGCCAGCAGCCAAGATTTCACAGTGAACACTGAAGCTTTCTTT. Translated: CASSQDFTVNTEAFF.

For the CDR3, the DNA is TGTGCCAGCAGCTTAATGCTAGCGGGAGACAATGAGCAGTTCTTC. It translates to CASSLMLAGDNEQFF. V gene TRBV7-3 combines with J gene TRBJ2-1, with TRBD2 matching 10 bases. Trimming cost V 1 base and J 5 bases; bases outside gene matches: 2. Germline loops: CDR1 SGHTA, CDR2 FQGTGA. The CDR3 runs to 15 residues.

This chain links TRBV28 with TRBJ1-2, with TRBD1 identical over 10 bases. The V gene's germline CDR1 is MDHEN and CDR2 SYDVKM. The length of the CDR3 is 16 residues. The V segment lost 5 bases and the J segment 3 bases; nucleotides outside the gene matches: 9. CDR3 DNA: TGTGCCAGCAGTACCAGGTTGACAGGGGGCCACTATGGCTACACCTTC. Protein product: CASSTRLTGGHYGYTF.

The V gene is TRBV6-5, the J gene TRBJ1-1; D uncertain. V lost 11 bases and J lost 4, with 8 bases in between. The germline gives CDR1 MNHEY, CDR2 SVGAGI. The CDR3 loop spans 10 amino acids. In DNA form, the CDR3 reads TGTGCCCTCGGTGGCACTGAAGCTTTCTTT. This sequence encodes CALGGTEAFF.

The rearrangement uses TRBV5-1 and TRBJ1-1; 7 bases fit TRBD1. This CDR3 region has 13 residues. Trimming removed 4 bases from V and 10 bases from J; junction bases left unmatched: 10. Germline CDR1 and CDR2: SGHRS and YFSETQ. The CDR3 DNA is TGCGCCAGCAGCGTGGATAGGCCAGGGGGAGCTTTCTTT. Protein sequence: CASSVDRPGGAFF.

The chain combines TRBV27 with TRBJ1-5; D gene ambiguous. The CDR3 covers 15 residues. Trimming removed 0 bases at V and 0 bases at J, with 6 bases between. Germline CDR1 reads MNHEY; CDR2 reads SMNVEV (reference sequence). In DNA, the CDR3 is TGTGCCAGCAGTTTATCCGGGATTAGCAATCAGCCCCAGCATTTT. Translating gives CASSLSGISNQPQHF.

The rearrangement links TRBV4-2 to TRBJ2-6; 8 bases map to TRBD2. The germline V gene has CDR1 LGHNA and CDR2 YNFKEQ. With 0 bases clipped from V and 3 bases from J, the junction kept 7 bases outside the gene matches. The CDR3 totals 18 residues. The CDR3 protein is CASSQDEREIGGANVLTF. Here the CDR3 DNA reads TGTGCCAGCAGCCAAGACGAGCGGGAGATAGGTGGGGCCAACGTCCTGACTTTC.

This rearrangement joins TRBV28 to TRBJ2-3, with D perhaps TRBD2 (7 bases). Trimming took 3 bases from V and 4 from J, leaving 14 bases between them. CDR1 is MDHEN and CDR2 is SYDVKM in the germline V gene. This CDR3 has 15 amino acids. CDR3 sequence: CASSLGGRVADTQYF. The DNA for the CDR3 is TGTGCCAGCAGTTTGGGGGGGCGGGTGGCAGATACGCAGTATTTT.